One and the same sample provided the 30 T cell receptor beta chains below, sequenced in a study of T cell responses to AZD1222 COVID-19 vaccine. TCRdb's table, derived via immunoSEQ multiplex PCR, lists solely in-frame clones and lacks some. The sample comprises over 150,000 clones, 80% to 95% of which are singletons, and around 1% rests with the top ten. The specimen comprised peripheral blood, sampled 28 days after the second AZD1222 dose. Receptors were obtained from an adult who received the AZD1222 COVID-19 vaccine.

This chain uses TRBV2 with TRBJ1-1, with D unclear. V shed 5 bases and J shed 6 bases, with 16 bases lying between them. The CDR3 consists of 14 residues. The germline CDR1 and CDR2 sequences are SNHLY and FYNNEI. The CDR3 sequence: CASSLNTNGAEAFF. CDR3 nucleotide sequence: TGTGCCAGCAGTCTGAACACAAATGGGGCTGAAGCTTTCTTT.

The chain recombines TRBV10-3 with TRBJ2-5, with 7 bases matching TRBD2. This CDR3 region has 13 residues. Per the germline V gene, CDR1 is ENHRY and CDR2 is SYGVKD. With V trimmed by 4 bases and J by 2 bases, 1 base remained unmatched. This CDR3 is CAISGGGQETQYF. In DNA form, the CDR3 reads TGTGCCATCAGTGGCGGGGGACAAGAGACCCAGTACTTC.

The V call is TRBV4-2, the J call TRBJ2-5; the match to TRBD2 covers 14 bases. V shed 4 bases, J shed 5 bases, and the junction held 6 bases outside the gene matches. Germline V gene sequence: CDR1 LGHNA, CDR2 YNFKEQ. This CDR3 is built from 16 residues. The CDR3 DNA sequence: TGTGCCAGCAGCCCCCGACTAGCGGGGGGGCCCGAGACCCAGTACTTC. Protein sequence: CASSPRLAGGPETQYF.

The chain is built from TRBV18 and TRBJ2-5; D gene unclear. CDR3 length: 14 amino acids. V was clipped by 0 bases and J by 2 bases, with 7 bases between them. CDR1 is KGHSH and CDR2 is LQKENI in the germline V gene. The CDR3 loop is CASSPPATQETQYF. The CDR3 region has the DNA TGTGCCAGCTCACCACCGGCCACACAAGAGACCCAGTACTTC.

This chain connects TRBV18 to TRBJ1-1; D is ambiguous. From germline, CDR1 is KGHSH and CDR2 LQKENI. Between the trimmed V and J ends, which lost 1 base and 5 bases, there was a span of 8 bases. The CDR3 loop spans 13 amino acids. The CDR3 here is CASSPQMRTEAFF. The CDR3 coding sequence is TGTGCCAGCTCACCACAAATGAGAACTGAAGCTTTCTTT.

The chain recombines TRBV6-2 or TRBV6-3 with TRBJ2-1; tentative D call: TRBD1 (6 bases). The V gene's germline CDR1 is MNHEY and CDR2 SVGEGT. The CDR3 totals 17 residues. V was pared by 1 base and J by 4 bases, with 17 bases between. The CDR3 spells CASSYLGGDPSYNEQFF. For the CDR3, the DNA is TGTGCCAGCAGTTACTTAGGGGGAGATCCCTCTTACAATGAGCAGTTCTTC.

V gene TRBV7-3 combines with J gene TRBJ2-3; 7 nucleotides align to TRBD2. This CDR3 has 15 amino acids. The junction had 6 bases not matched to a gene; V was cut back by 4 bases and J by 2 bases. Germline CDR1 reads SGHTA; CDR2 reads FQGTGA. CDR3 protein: CASSSQGGYTDTQYF. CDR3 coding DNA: TGTGCCAGCAGCTCCCAGGGAGGGTACACAGATACGCAGTATTTT.

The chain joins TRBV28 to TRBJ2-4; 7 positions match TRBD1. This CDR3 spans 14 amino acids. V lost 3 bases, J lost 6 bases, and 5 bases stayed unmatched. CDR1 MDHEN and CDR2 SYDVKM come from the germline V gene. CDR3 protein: CASSLHRGTNIQYF. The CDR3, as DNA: TGTGCCAGCAGTTTGCACAGGGGAACAAACATTCAGTACTTC.

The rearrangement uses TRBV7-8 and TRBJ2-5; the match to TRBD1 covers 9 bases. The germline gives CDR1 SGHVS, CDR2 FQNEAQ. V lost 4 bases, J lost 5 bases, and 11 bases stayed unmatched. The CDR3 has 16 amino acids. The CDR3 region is CASSSRLQGAGETQYF. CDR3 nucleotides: TGTGCCAGCAGCTCCCGGCTACAGGGGGCGGGTGAGACCCAGTACTTC.

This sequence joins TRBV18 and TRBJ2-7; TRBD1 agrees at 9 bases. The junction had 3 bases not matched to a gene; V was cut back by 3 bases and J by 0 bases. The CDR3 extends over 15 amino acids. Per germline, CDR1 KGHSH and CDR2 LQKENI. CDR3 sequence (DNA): TGTGCCAGCTCACCTTTGACAGGGGGCTCCTACGAGCAGTACTTC. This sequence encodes CASSPLTGGSYEQYF.

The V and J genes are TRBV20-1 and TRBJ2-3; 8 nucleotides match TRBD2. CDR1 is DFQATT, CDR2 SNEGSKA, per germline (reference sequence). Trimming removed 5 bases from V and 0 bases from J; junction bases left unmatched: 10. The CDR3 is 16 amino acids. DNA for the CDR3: TGCAGTGCTCGTGGGTTAGCGGGGCCTAGCACAGATACGCAGTATTTT. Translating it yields CSARGLAGPSTDTQYF.

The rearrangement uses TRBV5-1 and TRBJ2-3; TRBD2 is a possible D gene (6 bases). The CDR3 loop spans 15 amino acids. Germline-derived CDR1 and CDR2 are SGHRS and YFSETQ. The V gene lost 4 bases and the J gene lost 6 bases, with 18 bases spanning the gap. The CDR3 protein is CASSEGLGGWDTQYF. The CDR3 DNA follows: TGCGCCAGCAGCGAGGGACTGGGGGGTTGGGATACGCAGTATTTT. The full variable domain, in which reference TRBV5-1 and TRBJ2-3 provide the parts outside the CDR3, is KAGVTQTPRYLIKTRGQQVTLSCSPISGHRSVSWYQQTPGQGLQFLFEYFSETQRNKGNFPGRFSGRQFSNSRSEMNVSTLELGDSALYLCASSEGLGGWDTQYFGPGTRLTVL.

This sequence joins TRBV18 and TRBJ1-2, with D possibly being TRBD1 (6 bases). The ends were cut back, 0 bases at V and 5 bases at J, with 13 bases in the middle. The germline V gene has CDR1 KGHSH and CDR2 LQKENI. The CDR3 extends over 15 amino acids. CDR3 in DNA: TGTGCCAGCTCACCACCGGAAGGGGGACAATATGGCTACACCTTC. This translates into CASSPPEGGQYGYTF.

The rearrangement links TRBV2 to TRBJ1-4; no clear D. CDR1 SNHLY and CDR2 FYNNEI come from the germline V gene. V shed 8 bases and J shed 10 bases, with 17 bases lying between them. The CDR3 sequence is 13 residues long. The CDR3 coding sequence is TGTGCCAGCGACCGGTGGGCGGAAGGAAAACTGTTTTTT. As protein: CASDRWAEGKLFF.

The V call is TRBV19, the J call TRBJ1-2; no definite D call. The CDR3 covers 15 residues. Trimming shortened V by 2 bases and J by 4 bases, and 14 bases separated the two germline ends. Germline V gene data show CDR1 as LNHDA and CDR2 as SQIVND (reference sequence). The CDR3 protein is CASSIRPGLGYGYTF. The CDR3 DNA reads TGTGCCAGTAGTATAAGGCCTGGACTCGGCTATGGCTACACCTTC.

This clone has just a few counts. The CDR3 sequence: CASSRDRVTEAFF. The CDR3 bases are TGTGCCAGCAGCCGGGACAGAGTCACTGAAGCTTTCTTT. The J gene is TRBJ1-1, the V gene TRBV14, with 7 bases matching TRBD1. Germline CDR1 and CDR2: SGHDN and FVKESK. This CDR3 is 13 amino acids long. J lost 4 bases, V lost 4 bases, and 3 bases had no gene match.

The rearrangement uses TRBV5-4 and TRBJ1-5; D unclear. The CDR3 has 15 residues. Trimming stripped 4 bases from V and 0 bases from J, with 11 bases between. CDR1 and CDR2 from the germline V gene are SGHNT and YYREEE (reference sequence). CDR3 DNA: TGTGCCAGCAGCCCTGGAAGGGATAGCAATCAGCCCCAGCATTTT. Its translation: CASSPGRDSNQPQHF.

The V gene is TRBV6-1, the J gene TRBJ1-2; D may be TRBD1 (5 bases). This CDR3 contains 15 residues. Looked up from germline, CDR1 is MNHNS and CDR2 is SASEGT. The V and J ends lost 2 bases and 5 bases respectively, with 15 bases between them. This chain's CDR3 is CASSEFRSGPYGYTF. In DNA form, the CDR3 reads TGTGCCAGCAGTGAATTTCGGTCAGGGCCTTATGGCTACACCTTC.

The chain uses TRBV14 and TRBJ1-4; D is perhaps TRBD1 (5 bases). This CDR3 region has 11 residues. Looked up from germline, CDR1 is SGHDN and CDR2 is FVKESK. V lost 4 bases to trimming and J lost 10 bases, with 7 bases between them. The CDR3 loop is CASSLGGKLFF. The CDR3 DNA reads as TGTGCCAGCAGCCTCGGGGGAAAACTGTTTTTT. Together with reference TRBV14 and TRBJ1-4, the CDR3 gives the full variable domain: EAGVTQFPSHSVIEKGQTVTLRCDPISGHDNLYWYRRVMGKEIKFLLHFVKESKQDESGMPNNRFLAERTGGTYSTLKVQPAELEDSGVYFCASSLGGKLFFGSGTQLSVL.

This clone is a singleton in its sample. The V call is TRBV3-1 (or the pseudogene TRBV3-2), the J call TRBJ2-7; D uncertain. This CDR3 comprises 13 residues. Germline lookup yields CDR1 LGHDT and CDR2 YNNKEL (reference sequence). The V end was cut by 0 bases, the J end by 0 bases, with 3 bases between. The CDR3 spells CASSQESSYEQYF. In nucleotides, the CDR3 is TGTGCCAGCAGCCAAGAATCCTCCTACGAGCAGTACTTC.

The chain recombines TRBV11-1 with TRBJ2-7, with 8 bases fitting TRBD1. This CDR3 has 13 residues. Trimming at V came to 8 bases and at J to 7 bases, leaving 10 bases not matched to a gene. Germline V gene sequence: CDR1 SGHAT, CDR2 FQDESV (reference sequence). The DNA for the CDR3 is TGTGCCAGCGGGCGGGACAGGATGGGAGAGCAGTACTTC. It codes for CASGRDRMGEQYF.

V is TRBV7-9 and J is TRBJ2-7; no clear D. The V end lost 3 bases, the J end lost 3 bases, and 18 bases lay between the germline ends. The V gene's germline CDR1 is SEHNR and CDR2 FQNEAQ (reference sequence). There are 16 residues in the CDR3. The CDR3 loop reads CASSFWRGEKGYEQYF. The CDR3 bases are TGTGCCAGCAGCTTTTGGAGAGGAGAGAAAGGCTACGAGCAGTACTTC.

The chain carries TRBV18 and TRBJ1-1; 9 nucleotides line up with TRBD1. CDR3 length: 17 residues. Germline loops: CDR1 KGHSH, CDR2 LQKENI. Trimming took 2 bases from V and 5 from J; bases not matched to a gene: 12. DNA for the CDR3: TGTGCCAGCTCACCAAAGAGGGTACAGGGGGCGCGAACTGAAGCTTTCTTT. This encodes CASSPKRVQGARTEAFF.

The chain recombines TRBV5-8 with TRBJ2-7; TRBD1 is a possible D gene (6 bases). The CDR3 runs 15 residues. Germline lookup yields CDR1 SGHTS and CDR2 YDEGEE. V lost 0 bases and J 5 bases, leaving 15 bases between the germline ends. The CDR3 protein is CASSLVARGVNEQYF. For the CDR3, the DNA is TGTGCCAGCAGCTTGGTCGCCAGGGGTGTCAACGAGCAGTACTTC.

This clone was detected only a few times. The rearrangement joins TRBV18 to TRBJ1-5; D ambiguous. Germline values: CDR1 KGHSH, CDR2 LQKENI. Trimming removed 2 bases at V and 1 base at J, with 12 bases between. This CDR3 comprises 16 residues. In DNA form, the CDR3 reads TGTGCCAGCTCACCATACGGGGTTGGGAGCAATCAGCCCCAGCATTTT. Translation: CASSPYGVGSNQPQHF.

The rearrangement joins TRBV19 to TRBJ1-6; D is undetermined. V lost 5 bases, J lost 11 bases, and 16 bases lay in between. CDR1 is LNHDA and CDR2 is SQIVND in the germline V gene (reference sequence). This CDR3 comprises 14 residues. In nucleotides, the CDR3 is TGTGCCAGTAGTCTCCGGACCCCATCCACACCCCTCCACTTT. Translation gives CASSLRTPSTPLHF.

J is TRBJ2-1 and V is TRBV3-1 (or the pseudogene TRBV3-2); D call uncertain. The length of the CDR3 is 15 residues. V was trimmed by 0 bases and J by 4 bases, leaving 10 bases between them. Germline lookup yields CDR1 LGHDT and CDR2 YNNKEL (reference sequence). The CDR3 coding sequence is TGTGCCAGCAGCCAAGATTCTGGGATGTACAATGAGCAGTTCTTC. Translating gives CASSQDSGMYNEQFF.

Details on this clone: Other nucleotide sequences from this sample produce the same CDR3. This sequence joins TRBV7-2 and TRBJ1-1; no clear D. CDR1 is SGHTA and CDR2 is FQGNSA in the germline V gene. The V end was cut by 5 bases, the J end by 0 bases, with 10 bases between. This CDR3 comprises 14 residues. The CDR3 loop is CASSLGNLNTEAFF. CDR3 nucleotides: TGTGCCAGCAGCCTAGGCAATCTGAACACTGAAGCTTTCTTT.

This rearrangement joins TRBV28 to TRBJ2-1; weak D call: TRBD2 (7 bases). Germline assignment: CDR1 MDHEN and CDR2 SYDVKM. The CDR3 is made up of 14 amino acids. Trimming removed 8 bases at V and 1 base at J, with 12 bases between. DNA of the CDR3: TGTGCCAGCGGAGGGGGGGCGTCCTACAATGAGCAGTTCTTC. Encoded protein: CASGGGASYNEQFF.

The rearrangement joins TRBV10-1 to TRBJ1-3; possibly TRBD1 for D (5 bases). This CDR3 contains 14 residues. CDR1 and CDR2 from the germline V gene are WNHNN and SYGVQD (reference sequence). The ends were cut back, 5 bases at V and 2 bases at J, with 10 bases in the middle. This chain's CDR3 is CASSSGSAGNTIYF. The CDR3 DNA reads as TGCGCCAGCAGTTCAGGGAGCGCTGGAAACACCATATATTTT.